The present TCR beta chain was sequenced within a study of CD8 T cells in Susac syndrome. After extraction with the RNeasy kit, about 0.5 to 1 ug of the RNA was reverse transcribed using random hexamers. MiXCR, run by TCRdb on the immunoSEQ multiplex PCR reads, gives a single entry per CDR3 protein. The table has hundreds of thousands of distinct CDR3 sequences, 80% to 95% seen once. Included as multiple sclerosis controls were treatment-naive patients who had stable or active relapsing-remitting disease. It was negative isolation that provided the CD8+ and CD4+ T cells, whereas TEMRA cells were enriched by FACS. The TCR was taken from a human donor with multiple sclerosis. Material: CD4+ T cells from PBMCs.

CDR3 sequence reads: CASSLGSSGIYTF. The DNA of the CDR3 is TGCGCCAGCAGCTTAGGCTCCTCGGGGATCTACACCTTC. This chain uses TRBV5-1 with TRBJ1-2, with D unresolved. The germline V gene has CDR1 SGHRS and CDR2 YFSETQ. The CDR3 extends over 13 amino acids. The V end was cut by 2 bases, the J end by 10 bases, with 15 bases between.